Sequencing of this T cell receptor beta chain was carried out in a study of molecular identifiers for immune sequencing clone quantification. Across the study: Replicate runs used RNA from around 20,000 or 100,000 naive CD8 cells, which was split five ways into aliquots, and four of those aliquots were then sequenced.

Each CDR3 protein gets one entry after TCRdb re-called the PCR reads with MiXCR. The sample lists hundreds of thousands of distinct CDR3 sequences; around 21% were seen once. Naive CD8 sequencing libraries were generated from approximately 22,000 to 940,000 sorted cells, with 10%, 30% or 50% RNA as input. Sorting was used to obtain naive CD8 T cells (CD8+CD4-CCR7+CD45RA+). The CDR3 spans 12 residues. V gave up 11 bases and J gave up 5 bases, with 13 bases separating them. This clonotype was seen many times. Input material: naive CD8+ T cells from blood, with Jurkat cell RNA spiked in. Sample subset: FACS-sorted CD8+CD4-CCR7+CD45RA+ naive T cells. The rearrangement joins TRBV12-3 or TRBV12-4 to TRBJ1-5, with D unclear. The origin of this receptor is a human donor in good health. Some libraries in this study had Jurkat cell RNA spiked in. This CDR3 reads CAAGEGDQPQHF. CDR3 bases: TGTGCCGCCGGCGAAGGAGATCAGCCCCAGCATTTT.